This TCR beta chain came from a study of T-cell reconstitution after alpha-beta-depleted transplantation in children. The CDR3 totals 16 residues. Germline V gene data show CDR1 as LGHNA and CDR2 as YSLEER. V was trimmed by 0 bases and J by 0 bases, leaving 6 bases between them. Study conclusions and caveats: Expanded clones from the graft, numbering several hundred, reportedly supplied alpha-beta T cells about two months after transplant. Surviving recipient T cells and intrathymic progenitors accounted for some patients' high TCRbeta diversity at day 60.

The TCRbeta library was prepared with unique molecular identifiers. TCRdb reprocessed the PCR reads with MiXCR, giving one entry per CDR3 protein. The sample records some 550,000 distinct CDR3 sequences, roughly 23% being singletons. This clonotype appeared a few times. The antigen remains undetermined. The receptor was derived from a boy under two years old who had a stem cell transplant for acute myeloid leukemia, so the T cells may come from the graft donor. The rearrangement joins TRBV4-3 to TRBJ2-6; no clear D gene. The sequenced sample was PBMCs, mostly from graft donor cells, obtained 360 days after TCRalphabeta/CD19-depleted stem cell transplant. The CDR3 loop reads CASSQDRHSGANVLTF. The CDR3 nucleotides read TGCGCCAGCAGCCAAGACAGGCACTCTGGGGCCAACGTCCTGACTTTC.